Listed here is a single TCR beta chain. This entry is derived from a study of blood T cell repertoires in COVID-19. The germline V gene has CDR1 SNHLY and CDR2 FYNNEI. Trimming cost V 3 bases and J 6 bases, with 11 bases left between them. The CDR3 is 14 residues long. Sequencing used immunoSEQ multiplex PCR; TCRdb keeps in-frame clones, though not all of them. Counted here are 75,000 to 90,000 clones, around 80% occurring once; the ten biggest clones make up more than 10%. This TCR derives from a middle-aged woman with active or convalescent COVID-19. Sequencing input: peripheral blood. The rearrangement links TRBV2 to TRBJ2-2, with D perhaps TRBD2 (6 bases). The CDR3 bases are TGTGCCAGCAGTGAGAGACTAGGGGCCGGGGAGCTGTTTTTT. It translates to CASSERLGAGELFF.